The clone carrying this TCR beta chain showed up just a few times. What it binds is unknown. Sequencing templates came from extracted RNA that was reverse transcribed into cDNA. Data came from immunoSEQ multiplex PCR; TCRdb stores just in-frame clones and leaves some out. The sample includes over 150,000 clones, around 50% of them seen just once. CDR3 length: 14 residues. Germline assignment: CDR1 MGHRA and CDR2 YSYEKL. V gave up 1 base and J gave up 6 bases, with 13 bases separating them. The record originates from a study of CD8+ T cells in alopecia areata. Study outcomes and limitations: For patients receiving tofacitinib, scalp clonality and expanded CD8+ clones among the top 100 significantly decreased. Lesional scalp displayed greater clonality than normal scalp, most notably in alopecia totalis/universalis.

As for treatment: oral pan-JAK inhibitor, 5-10 mg twice daily. The sample in question was CD8+ T cells sorted from blood, obtained at week 24, from a patient treated with tofacitinib. The sequence came from a human donor with alopecia areata. The V gene is TRBV4-1, the J gene TRBJ2-7, with a weak D call TRBD2 (5 bases). In DNA, the CDR3 is TGCGCCAGCAGCCAAGTCTTAGTCGAGGGCGAGCAGTACTTC. Translated: CASSQVLVEGEQYF.